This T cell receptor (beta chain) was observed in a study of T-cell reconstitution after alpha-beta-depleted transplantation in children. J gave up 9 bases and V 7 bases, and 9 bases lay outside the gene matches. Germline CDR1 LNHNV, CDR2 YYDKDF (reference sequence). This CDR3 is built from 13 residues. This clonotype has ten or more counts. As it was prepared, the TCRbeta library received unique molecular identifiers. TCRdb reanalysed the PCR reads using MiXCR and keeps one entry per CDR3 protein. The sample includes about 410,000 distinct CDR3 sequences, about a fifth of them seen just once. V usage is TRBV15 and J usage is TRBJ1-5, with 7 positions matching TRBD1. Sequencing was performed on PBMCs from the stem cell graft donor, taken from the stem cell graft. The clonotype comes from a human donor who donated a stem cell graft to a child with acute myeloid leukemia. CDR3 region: CATTTGAFVPQHF. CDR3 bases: TGTGCCACCACTACAGGGGCCTTTGTGCCCCAGCATTTT.